Below, 12 T cell receptor beta chains from the same sample are listed, as sequenced in a study of blood T cell repertoires in COVID-19. Data came from immunoSEQ multiplex PCR; TCRdb stores just in-frame clones and leaves some out. The sample carries approximately 200,000 clones, approximately 75% recorded once. Specimen: PBMCs or T cells enriched from blood (not recorded which). These receptors all come from a man aged 35 to 55 who had recovered from COVID-19.

This clone occurred once. J is TRBJ2-7 and V is TRBV19; D is perhaps TRBD2 (6 bases). Looked up from germline, CDR1 is LNHDA and CDR2 is SQIVND (reference sequence). The V gene lost 6 bases and the J gene lost 4 bases, with 19 bases spanning the gap. The CDR3 contains 15 residues. The DNA for the CDR3 is TGTGCCAGTAGCCCGGGGTCGGGACTCCGATACGAGCAGTACTTC. Translation: CASSPGSGLRYEQYF.

J is TRBJ1-3 and V is TRBV4-2, with TRBD1 identical over 9 bases. V lost 0 bases, J lost 4 bases, and 4 bases stayed unmatched. In germline, CDR1 is LGHNA, CDR2 YNFKEQ. The CDR3 covers 16 residues. This chain's CDR3 is CASSQDGDRVGNTIYF. The CDR3 DNA is TGTGCCAGCAGCCAAGATGGGGACAGGGTCGGAAACACCATATATTTT.

The chain combines TRBV5-1 with TRBJ1-1; D call uncertain. This CDR3 has 15 residues. Germline lookup yields CDR1 SGHRS and CDR2 YFSETQ. V was trimmed by 1 base and J by 5 bases, leaving 15 bases between them. The CDR3 spells CASSLMVAGRTEAFF. CDR3 nucleotides: TGCGCCAGCAGCTTGATGGTCGCGGGGAGGACTGAAGCTTTCTTT.

This clone was recorded once. The J gene is TRBJ1-6, the V gene TRBV29-1; a possible D gene is TRBD1 (5 bases). The V end was cut by 5 bases, the J end by 7 bases, with 18 bases between. The CDR3 covers 15 residues. Germline V gives CDR1 SQVTM, CDR2 ANQGSEA. The CDR3 DNA reads TGCAGCGTTTCGGACACTACCGGGGGGAATTCACCCCTCCACTTT. It translates to CSVSDTTGGNSPLHF.

The chain uses TRBV9 and TRBJ1-6; tentatively, D is TRBD1 (5 bases). Trimming stripped 0 bases from V and 13 bases from J, with 14 bases between. The CDR3 has 14 amino acids. CDR1 is SGDLS and CDR2 is YYNGEE in the germline V gene. CDR3 DNA: TGTGCCAGCAGCGTAGAGGGGCAGGGTGGGCCCCTCCACTTT. Translated: CASSVEGQGGPLHF.

This chain links TRBV5-6 with TRBJ2-3; 8 positions agree with TRBD1. Trimming took 0 bases from V and 0 from J; bases not matched to a gene: 6. Germline V lookup: CDR1 SGHDT, CDR2 YYEEEE. The CDR3 runs to 17 residues. CDR3 in DNA: TGTGCCAGCAGCTTGGTTAGGACAGGGCTGAGCACAGATACGCAGTATTTT. Translated: CASSLVRTGLSTDTQYF.

This rearrangement joins TRBV7-9 to TRBJ2-2; D uncertain. CDR1 is SEHNR, CDR2 FQNEAQ, per germline (reference sequence). The germline V and J ends were trimmed by 3 bases and 3 bases, with 5 bases remaining between them. The CDR3 runs to 13 residues. As DNA, the CDR3 is TGTGCCAGCAGCTTGGCCCACACCGGGGAGCTGTTTTTT. Translated: CASSLAHTGELFF.

The chain is built from TRBV5-1 and TRBJ1-4; a weak D match, TRBD1 (6 bases). Trimming shortened V by 3 bases and J by 8 bases, and 14 bases separated the two germline ends. CDR3 length: 14 residues. Germline lookup yields CDR1 SGHRS and CDR2 YFSETQ. CDR3: CASSSGQSEEKLFF. The CDR3 coding sequence is TGCGCCAGCAGCTCAGGACAGTCCGAGGAAAAACTGTTTTTT.

The rearrangement joins TRBV12-3 or TRBV12-4 to TRBJ2-7; D is ambiguous. The CDR3 has 13 residues. V dropped 6 bases and J dropped 0 bases, with 9 bases sitting between them. CDR3 DNA: TGTGCCAGCAGAAAAGCGTACTCCTACGAGCAGTACTTC. As protein: CASRKAYSYEQYF.

This chain links TRBV5-1 with TRBJ1-4; 9 bases map to TRBD1. There are 16 residues in the CDR3. Germline V gene data show CDR1 as SGHRS and CDR2 as YFSETQ. Germline trimming cut 5 bases from V and 3 bases from J; bases unmatched to any gene: 8. CDR3 protein: CASREGQGTSNEKLFF. In DNA, the CDR3 is TGCGCCAGCAGGGAAGGACAGGGGACGTCTAATGAAAAACTGTTTTTT.

The gene calls are TRBV5-1 and TRBJ2-1; weak D call: TRBD1 (6 bases). The CDR3 is made up of 15 amino acids. The ends were cut back, 0 bases at V and 8 bases at J, with 15 bases in the middle. Germline values: CDR1 SGHRS, CDR2 YFSETQ. CDR3 in DNA: TGCGCCAGCAGCTTGGGTGGGACCCAGGGGTATGAGCAGTTCTTC. Protein sequence: CASSLGGTQGYEQFF.

This clone was counted a few times. This chain joins TRBV15 and TRBJ2-1, with unresolved D. Looked up from germline, CDR1 is LNHNV and CDR2 is YYDKDF (reference sequence). Trimming removed 0 bases from V and 4 bases from J, with 10 bases in between. CDR3 length: 15 residues. The CDR3 spells CATSRDANRYNEQFF. The DNA for the CDR3 is TGTGCCACCAGCAGAGATGCGAACAGATACAATGAGCAGTTCTTC.